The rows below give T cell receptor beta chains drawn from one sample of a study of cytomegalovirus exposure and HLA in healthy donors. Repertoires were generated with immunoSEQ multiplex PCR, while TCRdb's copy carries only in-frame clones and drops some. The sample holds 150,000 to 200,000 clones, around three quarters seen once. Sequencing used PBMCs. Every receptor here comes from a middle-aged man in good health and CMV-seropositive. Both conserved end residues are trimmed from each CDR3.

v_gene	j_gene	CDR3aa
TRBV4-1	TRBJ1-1	ATQEDMNTEAF
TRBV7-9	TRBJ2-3	ASSLGPAGFIDTQY
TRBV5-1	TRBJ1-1	ASASGGTGTEAF
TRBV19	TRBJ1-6	ASREDSYNSPLH
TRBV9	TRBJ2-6	ASSPSGLRFYSGANVLT
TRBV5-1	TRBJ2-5	ASSLAGRETQY
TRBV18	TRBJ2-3	ASSRDRGSDTQY
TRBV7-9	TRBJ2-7	ASNKLFGTEPREQY
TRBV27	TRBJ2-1	ASSLFRGSNEQF
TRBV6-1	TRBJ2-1	ASNPPSGSCDEQF
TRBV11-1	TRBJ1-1	ASSPGQGAPNTEAF
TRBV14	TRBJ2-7	ASSQVSPGSEQY
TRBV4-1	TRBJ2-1	ASSQDSFRGRSYNEQF
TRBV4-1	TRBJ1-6	ASSHPSSRGIPLH
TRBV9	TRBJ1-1	ASSARGTARGPEAF
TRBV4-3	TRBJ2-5	ASSQDTGTGFGQY
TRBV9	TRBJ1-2	ASSPRTGPNYGYT
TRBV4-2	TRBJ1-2	AGSQDRQGYGYT
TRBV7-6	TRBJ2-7	ASSLWTGINEQY
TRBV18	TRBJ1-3	ASSPGTGGSGNTIY
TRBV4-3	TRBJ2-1	ASSQEGRGRGSYNEQF
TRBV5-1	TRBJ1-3	ASSDNSHSGNTIY
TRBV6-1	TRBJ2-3	ASSLRTDTQY
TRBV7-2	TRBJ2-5	ASSLVKRGKETQY
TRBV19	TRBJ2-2	ASSIRTSGTSNTGELF
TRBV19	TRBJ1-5	ASSNTGGSNQPQH
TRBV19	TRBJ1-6	ASSRQGAWNSPLH
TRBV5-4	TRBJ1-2	ASSLGPGGGGYGYT
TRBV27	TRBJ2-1	ASRTGRWQF
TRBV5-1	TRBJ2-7	ASSFFGGDRAYEQY
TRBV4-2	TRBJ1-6	ASSQDEVSLH
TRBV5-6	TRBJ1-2	ASSREGTFYGYT
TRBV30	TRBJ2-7	AWSETGVYEQY
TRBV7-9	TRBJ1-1	ASSLESRQSEAF